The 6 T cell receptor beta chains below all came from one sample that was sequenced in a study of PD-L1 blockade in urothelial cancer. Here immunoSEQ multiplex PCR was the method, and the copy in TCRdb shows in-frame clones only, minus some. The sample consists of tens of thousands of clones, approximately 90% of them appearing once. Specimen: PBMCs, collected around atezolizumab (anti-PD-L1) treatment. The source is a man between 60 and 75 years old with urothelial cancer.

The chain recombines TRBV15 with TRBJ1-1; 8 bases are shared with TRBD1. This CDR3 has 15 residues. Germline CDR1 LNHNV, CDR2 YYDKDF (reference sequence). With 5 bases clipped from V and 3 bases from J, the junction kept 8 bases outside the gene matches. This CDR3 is CATSGQGAQDTEAFF. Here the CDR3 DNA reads TGTGCCACCAGCGGACAGGGTGCCCAGGACACTGAAGCTTTCTTT.

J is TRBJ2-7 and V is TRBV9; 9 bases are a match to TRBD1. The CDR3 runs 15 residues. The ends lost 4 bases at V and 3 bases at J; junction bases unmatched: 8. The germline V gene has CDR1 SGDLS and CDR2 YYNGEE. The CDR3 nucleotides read TGTGCCAGCAGCTTTAGAGGGGACAGGGACTACGAGCAGTACTTC. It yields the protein CASSFRGDRDYEQYF. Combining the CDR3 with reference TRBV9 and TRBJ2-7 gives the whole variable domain DSGVTQTPKHLITATGQRVTLRCSPRSGDLSVYWYQQSLDQGLQFLIQYYNGEERAKGNILERFSAQQFPDLHSELNLSSLELGDSALYFCASSFRGDRDYEQYFGPGTRLTVT.

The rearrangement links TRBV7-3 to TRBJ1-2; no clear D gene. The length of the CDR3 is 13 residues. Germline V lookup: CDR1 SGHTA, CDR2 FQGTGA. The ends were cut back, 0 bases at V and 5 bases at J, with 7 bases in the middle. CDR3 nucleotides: TGTGCCAGCAGCTTAACGGGAGAGTATGGCTACACCTTC. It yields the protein CASSLTGEYGYTF.

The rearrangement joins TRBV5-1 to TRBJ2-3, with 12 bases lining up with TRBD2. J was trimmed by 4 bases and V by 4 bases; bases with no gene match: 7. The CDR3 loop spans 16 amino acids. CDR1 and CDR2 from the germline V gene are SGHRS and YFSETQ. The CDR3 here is CASSPRTSGNSDTQYF. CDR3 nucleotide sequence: TGCGCCAGCAGCCCCCGGACTAGCGGGAATTCAGATACGCAGTATTTT.

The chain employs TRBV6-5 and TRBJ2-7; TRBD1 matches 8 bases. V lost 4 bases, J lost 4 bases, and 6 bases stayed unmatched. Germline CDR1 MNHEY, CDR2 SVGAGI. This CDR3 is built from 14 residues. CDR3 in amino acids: CASSLSGGWYEQYF. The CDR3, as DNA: TGTGCCAGCAGTTTATCAGGGGGCTGGTACGAGCAGTACTTC.

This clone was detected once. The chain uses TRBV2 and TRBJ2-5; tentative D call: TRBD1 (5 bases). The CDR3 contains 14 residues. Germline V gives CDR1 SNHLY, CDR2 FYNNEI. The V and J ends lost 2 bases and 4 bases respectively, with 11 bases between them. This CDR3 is CASSELRRAETQYF. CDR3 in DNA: TGTGCCAGCAGTGAACTGCGCAGGGCAGAGACCCAGTACTTC.